The rows below give T cell receptor beta chains drawn from one sample of a study of CD4 T cells in relation to SARS-CoV-2 and coronaviruses. Libraries were prepared by immunoSEQ multiplex PCR; TCRdb keeps only in-frame clonotypes and omits some of them. This sample has roughly 18,000 clones, with 70% to 85% found just once. Their cognate antigens are unknown. The material sequenced was CD4+ T cells from PBMCs, cultured in vitro. These receptors came from a human donor in good health. The CDR3 runs from the conserved cysteine through the conserved F or W. Fields, in order: V gene, J gene, D gene, clone size, CDR3 DNA, CDR3 protein. D genes are given only for firm matches. Clone size is not always given. Where it is, it says once, few, many or a class for expanded clones.

V gene: TRBV5-6; J gene: TRBJ1-2; D gene: TRBD1; clone size: once; CDR3 DNA: TGTGCCAGCAGCCCGACGACAGGGGACTATGGCTACACCTTC; CDR3 protein: CASSPTTGDYGYTF
V gene: TRBV28; J gene: TRBJ2-1; D gene: TRBD2; clone size: few; CDR3 DNA: TGTGCCAGCAGTCCGCCGGGAGGGAAATACAATGAGCAGTTCTTC; CDR3 protein: CASSPPGGKYNEQFF
V gene: TRBV2; J gene: TRBJ1-1; D gene: NA; clone size: few; CDR3 DNA: TGTGCCAGTTCGCGATCGTTGAACACTGAAGCTTTCTTT; CDR3 protein: CASSRSLNTEAFF
V gene: TRBV9; J gene: TRBJ2-3; D gene: NA; clone size: NA; CDR3 DNA: TGTGCCAGCAGCGAGCCCCCCCCACGCACAGATACGCAGTATTTT; CDR3 protein: CASSEPPPRTDTQYF
V gene: TRBV25-1; J gene: TRBJ1-1; D gene: NA; clone size: NA; CDR3 DNA: TGTGCCAGCAGTGAAGGACTAGAAGCTTTCTTT; CDR3 protein: CASSEGLEAFF
V gene: TRBV5-5; J gene: TRBJ2-2; D gene: NA; clone size: NA; CDR3 DNA: TGTGCCAGCAGCTTTGAGAACACCGGGGAGCTGTTTTTT; CDR3 protein: CASSFENTGELFF
V gene: TRBV19; J gene: TRBJ2-2; D gene: NA; clone size: few; CDR3 DNA: TGTGCCAGTAGTGTAACGGGAAGCGACACCGGGGAGCTGTTTTTT; CDR3 protein: CASSVTGSDTGELFF
V gene: TRBV7-8; J gene: TRBJ2-1; D gene: NA; clone size: NA; CDR3 DNA: TGTGCCAGCAGCTTAGCGCGAAGGAGGATGGGTGAGCAGTTCTTC; CDR3 protein: CASSLARRRMGEQFF
V gene: TRBV28; J gene: TRBJ1-2; D gene: TRBD1; clone size: NA; CDR3 DNA: TGTGCCGGTCACTCAGGGGGTCGGTATGGCTACACCTTC; CDR3 protein: CAGHSGGRYGYTF
V gene: TRBV4-1; J gene: TRBJ2-3; D gene: TRBD2; clone size: NA; CDR3 DNA: TGCGCCAGCAGTGCTAGCGGGAGGGCTGGAGATACGCAGTATTTT; CDR3 protein: CASSASGRAGDTQYF
V gene: TRBV28; J gene: TRBJ2-3; D gene: TRBD2; clone size: NA; CDR3 DNA: TGTGCCAGCAGTTTGATTAGGGTAGCGGGAGATTATGGGACAGATACGCAGTATTTT; CDR3 protein: CASSLIRVAGDYGTDTQYF
V gene: TRBV7-9; J gene: TRBJ1-5; D gene: NA; clone size: few; CDR3 DNA: TGTGCCAGCAGCTTTCTTGGACATTCCCCTAATCAGCCCCAGCATTTT; CDR3 protein: CASSFLGHSPNQPQHF
V gene: TRBV3-1/TRBV3-2; J gene: TRBJ2-5; D gene: NA; clone size: NA; CDR3 DNA: TGTGCCAGCAGCCCAACTAGGGAAAGGGCCGAGACCCAGTACTTC; CDR3 protein: CASSPTRERAETQYF
V gene: TRBV5-1; J gene: TRBJ1-1; D gene: TRBD1; clone size: NA; CDR3 DNA: TGCGCCCAAACGGAGACCTTGAGACAGGGGGCCGAGAACACTGAAGCTTTCTTT; CDR3 protein: CAQTETLRQGAENTEAFF
V gene: TRBV6-5; J gene: TRBJ2-2; D gene: NA; clone size: once; CDR3 DNA: TGTGCCAGCAGGTCGACGGGGGAGCTGTTTTTT; CDR3 protein: CASRSTGELFF
V gene: TRBV5-1; J gene: TRBJ2-2; D gene: TRBD2; clone size: NA; CDR3 DNA: TGCGCCAGCAGCCCAACTAGCGGGGCGAACACCGGGGAGCTGTTTTTT; CDR3 protein: CASSPTSGANTGELFF
V gene: TRBV6-5; J gene: TRBJ2-1; D gene: NA; clone size: NA; CDR3 DNA: TGTGCCAGCAGTTATTCCGCCGAGGGGAGTGAGCAGTTCTTC; CDR3 protein: CASSYSAEGSEQFF
V gene: TRBV19; J gene: TRBJ2-3; D gene: NA; clone size: NA; CDR3 DNA: TGTGCCAGTAACAGCTACCTCCCTAGCACAGATACGCAGTATTTT; CDR3 protein: CASNSYLPSTDTQYF
V gene: TRBV5-5; J gene: TRBJ2-2; D gene: NA; clone size: NA; CDR3 DNA: TGTGCCAGCAGCTTGTCGGGGGACCCGAACACCGGGGAGCTGTTTTTT; CDR3 protein: CASSLSGDPNTGELFF
V gene: TRBV5-1; J gene: TRBJ2-5; D gene: NA; clone size: NA; CDR3 DNA: TGCGCCAGCAGCTTGGTAGCGGACCAAGAGACCCAGTACTTC; CDR3 protein: CASSLVADQETQYF
V gene: TRBV30; J gene: TRBJ2-5; D gene: TRBD2; clone size: NA; CDR3 DNA: TGTGCCTGGAGACTAGCGGGGCCCCAAGAGACCCAGTACTTC; CDR3 protein: CAWRLAGPQETQYF
V gene: TRBV12-3/TRBV12-4; J gene: TRBJ1-5; D gene: NA; clone size: NA; CDR3 DNA: TGTGCCAGCAGTATCCGGGTGGGGCAGCCCCAGCATTTT; CDR3 protein: CASSIRVGQPQHF